The source of this T cell receptor (beta chain) is a study of T cell changes during pregnancy in multiple sclerosis. The CDR3 runs 16 residues. Germline trimming cut 0 bases from V and 4 bases from J; bases unmatched to any gene: 6. Germline CDR1 is SGHRS and CDR2 is YFSETQ. Data came from immunoSEQ multiplex PCR; TCRdb stores just in-frame clones and leaves some out. The sample gives about 38,000 clones, less than 95% of which show up once; 0.39% is in the top ten. This clonotype was obtained from a female donor with multiple sclerosis, enrolled in a pregnancy study. Material: CD4+ T cells from peripheral blood mononuclear cells, obtained in the second trimester of pregnancy. The chain links TRBV5-1 to TRBJ1-4; TRBD1 agrees at 7 bases. The CDR3 bases are TGCGCCAGCAGCTTGGTTGGGGACAGTGTTAATGAAAAACTGTTTTTT. Its translation is CASSLVGDSVNEKLFF.